This TCR beta chain emerged from a study of shared clonotypes between healthy human individuals. Clones were read by immunoSEQ multiplex PCR, and TCRdb kept only the in-frame ones, dropping some. Here the sample spans millions of clones, roughly 94% being singletons. V was shortened by 9 bases and J by 9 bases, with 21 bases between the two germline ends. Germline values: CDR1 ENHRY, CDR2 SYGVKD. This CDR3 contains 15 residues. This TCR was sampled from a man aged 18 to 29 in good health. Sequenced material: naive CD4+ T cells sorted from blood. The subset here: CD45RA+ positively selected. V gene TRBV10-3 combines with J gene TRBJ1-6, with a weak D call TRBD1 (5 bases). CDR3 coding DNA: TGTGCCATTGCTACCGGGACCCAGGGTTCTTCACCCCTCCACTTT. Translated: CAIATGTQGSSPLHF.